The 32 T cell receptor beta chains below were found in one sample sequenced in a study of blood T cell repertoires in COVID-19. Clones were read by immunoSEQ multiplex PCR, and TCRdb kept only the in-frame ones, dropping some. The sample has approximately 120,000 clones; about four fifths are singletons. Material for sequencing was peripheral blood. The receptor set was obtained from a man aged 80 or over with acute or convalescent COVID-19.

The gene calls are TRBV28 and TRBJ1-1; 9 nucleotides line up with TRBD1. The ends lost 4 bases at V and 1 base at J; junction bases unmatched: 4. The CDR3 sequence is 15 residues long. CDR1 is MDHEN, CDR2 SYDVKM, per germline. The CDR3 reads CASSWPGQGNTEAFF. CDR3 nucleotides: TGTGCCAGCAGTTGGCCGGGACAGGGGAACACTGAAGCTTTCTTT.

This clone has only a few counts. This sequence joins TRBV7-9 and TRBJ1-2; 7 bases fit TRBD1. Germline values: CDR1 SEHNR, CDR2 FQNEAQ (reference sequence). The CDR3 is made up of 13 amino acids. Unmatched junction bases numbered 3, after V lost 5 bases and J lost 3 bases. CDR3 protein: CASSGDRDYGYTF. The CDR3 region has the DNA TGTGCCAGCAGCGGGGACAGAGACTATGGCTACACCTTC.

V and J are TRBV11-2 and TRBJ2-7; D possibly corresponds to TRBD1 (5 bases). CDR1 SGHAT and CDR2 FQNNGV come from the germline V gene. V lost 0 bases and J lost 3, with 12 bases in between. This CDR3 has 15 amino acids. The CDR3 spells CASSLDPRVFYEQYF. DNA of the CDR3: TGTGCCAGCAGCTTAGATCCCAGGGTTTTCTACGAGCAGTACTTC.

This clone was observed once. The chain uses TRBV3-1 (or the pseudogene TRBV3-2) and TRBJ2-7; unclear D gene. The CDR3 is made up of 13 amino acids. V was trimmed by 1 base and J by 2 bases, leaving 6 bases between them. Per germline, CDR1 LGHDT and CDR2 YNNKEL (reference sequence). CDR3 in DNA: TGTGCCAGCAGCCAAGTCGGTCCCTACGAGCAGTACTTC. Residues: CASSQVGPYEQYF.

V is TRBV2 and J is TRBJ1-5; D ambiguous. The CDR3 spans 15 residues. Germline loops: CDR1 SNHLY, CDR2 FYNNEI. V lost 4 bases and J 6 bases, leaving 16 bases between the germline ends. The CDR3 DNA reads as TGTGCCAGCAGTGGATACTCTAGAGAGGTTCAGCCCCAGCATTTT. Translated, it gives CASSGYSREVQPQHF. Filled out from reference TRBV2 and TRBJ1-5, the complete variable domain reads EPEVTQTPSHQVTQMGQEVILRCVPISNHLYFYWYRQILGQKVEFLVSFYNNEISEKSEIFDDQFSVERPDGSNFTLKIRSTKLEDSAMYFCASSGYSREVQPQHFGDGTRLSIL.

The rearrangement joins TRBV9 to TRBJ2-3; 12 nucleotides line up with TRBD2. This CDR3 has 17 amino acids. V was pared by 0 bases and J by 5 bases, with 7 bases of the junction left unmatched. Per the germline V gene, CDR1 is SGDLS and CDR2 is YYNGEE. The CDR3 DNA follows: TGTGCCAGCAGCGTAGGGGCTAGCGGGGGGGCCCAAGATACGCAGTATTTT. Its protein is CASSVGASGGAQDTQYF. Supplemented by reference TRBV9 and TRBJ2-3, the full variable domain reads DSGVTQTPKHLITATGQRVTLRCSPRSGDLSVYWYQQSLDQGLQFLIQYYNGEERAKGNILERFSAQQFPDLHSELNLSSLELGDSALYFCASSVGASGGAQDTQYFGPGTRLTVL.

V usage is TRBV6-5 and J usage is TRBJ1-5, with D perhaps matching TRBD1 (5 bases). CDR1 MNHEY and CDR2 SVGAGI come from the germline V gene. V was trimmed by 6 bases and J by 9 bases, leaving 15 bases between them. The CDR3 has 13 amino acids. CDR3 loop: CASSETTDRPQHF. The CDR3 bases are TGTGCCAGCAGCGAGACGACAGATAGGCCCCAGCATTTT.

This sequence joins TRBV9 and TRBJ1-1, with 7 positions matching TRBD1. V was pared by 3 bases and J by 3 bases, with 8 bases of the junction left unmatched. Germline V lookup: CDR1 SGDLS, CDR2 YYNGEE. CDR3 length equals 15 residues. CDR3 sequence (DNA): TGTGCCAGCAGCGCGGGACAGCAAAAGTACACTGAAGCTTTCTTT. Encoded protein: CASSAGQQKYTEAFF.

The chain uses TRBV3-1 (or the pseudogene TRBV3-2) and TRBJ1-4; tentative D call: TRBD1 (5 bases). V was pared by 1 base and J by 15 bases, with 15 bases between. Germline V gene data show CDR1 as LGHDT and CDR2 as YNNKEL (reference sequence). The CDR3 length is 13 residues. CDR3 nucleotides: TGTGCCAGCAGCCAAGGGGTCCAGGGCTCGGTGTTTTTT. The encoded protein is CASSQGVQGSVFF.

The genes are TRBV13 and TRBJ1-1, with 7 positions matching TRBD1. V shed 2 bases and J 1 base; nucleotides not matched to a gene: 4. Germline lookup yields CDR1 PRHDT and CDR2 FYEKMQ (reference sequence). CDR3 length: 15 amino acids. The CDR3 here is CASSLPGTANTEAFF. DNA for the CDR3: TGTGCCAGCAGCTTACCCGGGACAGCGAACACTGAAGCTTTCTTT.

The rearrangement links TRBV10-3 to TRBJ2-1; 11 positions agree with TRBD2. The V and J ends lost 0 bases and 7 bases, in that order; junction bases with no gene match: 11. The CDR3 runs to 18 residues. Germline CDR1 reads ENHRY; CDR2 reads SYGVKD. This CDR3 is CAISESVILAGGQNEQFF. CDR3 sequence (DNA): TGTGCCATCAGTGAGTCGGTTATCTTAGCGGGGGGGCAAAATGAGCAGTTCTTC.

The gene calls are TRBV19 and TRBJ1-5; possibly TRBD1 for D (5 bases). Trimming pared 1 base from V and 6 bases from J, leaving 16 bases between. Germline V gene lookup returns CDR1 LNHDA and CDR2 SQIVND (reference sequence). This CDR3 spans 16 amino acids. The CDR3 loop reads CASSIAWGAGTQPQHF. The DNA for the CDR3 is TGTGCCAGTAGTATAGCGTGGGGCGCGGGAACTCAGCCCCAGCATTTT.

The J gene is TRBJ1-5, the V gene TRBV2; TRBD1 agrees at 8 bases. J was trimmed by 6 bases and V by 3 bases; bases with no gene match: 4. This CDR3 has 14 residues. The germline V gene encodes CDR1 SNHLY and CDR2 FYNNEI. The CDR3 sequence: CASSEQGARQPQHF. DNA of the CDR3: TGTGCCAGCAGTGAGCAGGGGGCACGTCAGCCCCAGCATTTT.

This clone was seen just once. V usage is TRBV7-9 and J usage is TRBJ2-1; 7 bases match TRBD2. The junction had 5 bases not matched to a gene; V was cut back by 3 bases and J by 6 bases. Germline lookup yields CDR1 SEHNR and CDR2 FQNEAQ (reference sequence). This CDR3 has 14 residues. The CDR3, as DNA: TGTGCCAGCAGCTTGGCGGGGGTCCTCAATGAGCAGTTCTTC. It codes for CASSLAGVLNEQFF.

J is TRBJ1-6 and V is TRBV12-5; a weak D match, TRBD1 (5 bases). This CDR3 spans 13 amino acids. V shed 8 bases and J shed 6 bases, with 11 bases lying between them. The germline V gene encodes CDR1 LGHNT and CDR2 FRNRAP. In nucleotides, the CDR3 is TGTGCTAGTTTCCAGGGATTTAATTCACCCCTCCACTTT. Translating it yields CASFQGFNSPLHF.

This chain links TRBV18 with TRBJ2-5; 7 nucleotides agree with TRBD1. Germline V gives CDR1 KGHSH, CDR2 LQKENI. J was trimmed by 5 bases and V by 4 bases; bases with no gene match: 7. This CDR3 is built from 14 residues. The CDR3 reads CASSRQGPLETQYF. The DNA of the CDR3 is TGTGCCAGCTCACGACAGGGTCCGTTGGAGACCCAGTACTTC.

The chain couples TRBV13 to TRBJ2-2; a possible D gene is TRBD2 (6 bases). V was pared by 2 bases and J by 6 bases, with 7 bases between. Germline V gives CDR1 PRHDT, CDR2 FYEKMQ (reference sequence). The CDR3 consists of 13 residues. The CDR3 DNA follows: TGTGCCAGCAGCTTATGGGAGGCCGGGGAGCTGTTTTTT. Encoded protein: CASSLWEAGELFF.

In nucleotides, the CDR3 is TGCGCCAGCAGCCACGGACAATTCTCTGGAAACACCATATATTTT. It translates to CASSHGQFSGNTIYF. This chain connects TRBV4-1 to TRBJ1-3; possible D gene TRBD1, 5 bases. V was clipped by 3 bases and J by 0 bases, with 9 bases between them. Per the germline V gene, CDR1 is MGHRA and CDR2 is YSYEKL. This CDR3 has 15 residues.

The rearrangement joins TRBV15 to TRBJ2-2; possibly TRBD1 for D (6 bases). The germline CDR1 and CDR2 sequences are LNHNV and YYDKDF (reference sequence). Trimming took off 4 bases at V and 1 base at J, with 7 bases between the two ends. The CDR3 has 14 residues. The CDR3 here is CATSMDRNTGELFF. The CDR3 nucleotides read TGTGCCACCAGCATGGACAGGAACACCGGGGAGCTGTTTTTT.

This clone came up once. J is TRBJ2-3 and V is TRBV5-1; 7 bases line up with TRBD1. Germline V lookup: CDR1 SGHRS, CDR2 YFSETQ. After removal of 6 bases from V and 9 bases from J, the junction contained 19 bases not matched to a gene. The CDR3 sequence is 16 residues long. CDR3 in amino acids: CASTPGLLAEGGTQYF. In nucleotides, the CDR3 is TGCGCCAGCACCCCGGGATTGTTGGCGGAAGGGGGCACGCAGTATTTT.

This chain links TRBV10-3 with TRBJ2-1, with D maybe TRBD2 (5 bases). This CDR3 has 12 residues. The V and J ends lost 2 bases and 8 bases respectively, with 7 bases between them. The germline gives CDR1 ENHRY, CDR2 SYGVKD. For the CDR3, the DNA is TGTGCCATCAGTGAGAGCGGTTATGAGCAGTTCTTC. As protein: CAISESGYEQFF.

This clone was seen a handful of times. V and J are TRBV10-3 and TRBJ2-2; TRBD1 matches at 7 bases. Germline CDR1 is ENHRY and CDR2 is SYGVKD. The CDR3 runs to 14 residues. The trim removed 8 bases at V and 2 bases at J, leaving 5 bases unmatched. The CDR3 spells CAIRGQSNTGELFF. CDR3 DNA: TGTGCCATCCGGGGACAGAGCAACACCGGGGAGCTGTTTTTT.

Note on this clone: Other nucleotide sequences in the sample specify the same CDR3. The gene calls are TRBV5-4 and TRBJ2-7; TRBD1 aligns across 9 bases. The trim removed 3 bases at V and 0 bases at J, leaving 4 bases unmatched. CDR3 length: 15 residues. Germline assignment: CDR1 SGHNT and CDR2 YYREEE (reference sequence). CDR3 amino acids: CASSSGQGSSYEQYF. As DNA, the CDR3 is TGTGCCAGCAGCTCCGGACAGGGGAGCTCCTACGAGCAGTACTTC.

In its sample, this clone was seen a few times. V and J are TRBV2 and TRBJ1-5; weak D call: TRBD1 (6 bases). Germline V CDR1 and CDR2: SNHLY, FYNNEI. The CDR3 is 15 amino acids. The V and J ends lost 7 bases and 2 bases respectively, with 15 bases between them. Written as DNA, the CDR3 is TGTGCCAGCAAATTAACAGGGTCGGGCAATCAGCCCCAGCATTTT. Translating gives CASKLTGSGNQPQHF.

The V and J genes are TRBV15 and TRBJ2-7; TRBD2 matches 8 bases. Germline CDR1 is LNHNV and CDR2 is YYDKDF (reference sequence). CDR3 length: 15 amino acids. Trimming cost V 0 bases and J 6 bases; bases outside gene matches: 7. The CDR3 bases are TGTGCCACCAGCAGAGAACCGGGACTAGTAACCGAGCAGTACTTC. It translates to CATSREPGLVTEQYF.

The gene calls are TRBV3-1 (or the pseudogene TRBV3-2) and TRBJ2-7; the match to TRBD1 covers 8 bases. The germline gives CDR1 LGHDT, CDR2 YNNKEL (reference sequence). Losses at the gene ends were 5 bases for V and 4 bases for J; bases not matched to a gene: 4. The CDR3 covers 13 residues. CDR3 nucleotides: TGTGCCAGCAGCTACGGGACAGGATACGAGCAGTACTTC. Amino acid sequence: CASSYGTGYEQYF.

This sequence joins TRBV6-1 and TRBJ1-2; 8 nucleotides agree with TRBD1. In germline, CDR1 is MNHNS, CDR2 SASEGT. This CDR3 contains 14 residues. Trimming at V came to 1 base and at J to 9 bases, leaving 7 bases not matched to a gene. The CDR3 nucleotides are TGTGCCAGCAGTGAAGGTTACAGGGGGACCAGCTACACCTTC. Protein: CASSEGYRGTSYTF.

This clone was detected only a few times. The CDR3 loop is CASSPQGIQETQYF. CDR3 bases: TGTGCCAGCAGCCCACAGGGGATCCAAGAGACCCAGTACTTC. The chain recombines TRBV5-4 with TRBJ2-5; TRBD1 agrees at 7 bases. Per germline, CDR1 SGHNT and CDR2 YYREEE (reference sequence). This CDR3 has 14 amino acids. Losses at the gene ends were 4 bases for V and 1 base for J; bases not matched to a gene: 4. Drawing the rest from reference TRBV5-4 and TRBJ2-5, the complete variable domain is ETGVTQSPTHLIKTRGQQVTLRCSSQSGHNTVSWYQQALGQGPQFIFQYYREEENGRGNFPPRFSGLQFPNYSSELNVNALELDDSALYLCASSPQGIQETQYFGPGTRLLVL.

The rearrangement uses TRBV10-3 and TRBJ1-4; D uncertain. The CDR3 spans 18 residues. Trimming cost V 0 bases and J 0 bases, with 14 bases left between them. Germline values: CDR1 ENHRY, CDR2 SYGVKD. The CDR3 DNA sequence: TGTGCCATCAGTGAGTCCTACGGCGGTATCGCAACTAATGAAAAACTGTTTTTT. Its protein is CAISESYGGIATNEKLFF.

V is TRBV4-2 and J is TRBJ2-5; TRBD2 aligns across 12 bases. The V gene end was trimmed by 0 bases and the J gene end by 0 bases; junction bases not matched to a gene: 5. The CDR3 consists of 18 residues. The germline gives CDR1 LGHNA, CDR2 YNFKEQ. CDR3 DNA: TGTGCCAGCAGCCAAGATTTAGGACTAGCGGGGTACCAAGAGACCCAGTACTTC. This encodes CASSQDLGLAGYQETQYF.

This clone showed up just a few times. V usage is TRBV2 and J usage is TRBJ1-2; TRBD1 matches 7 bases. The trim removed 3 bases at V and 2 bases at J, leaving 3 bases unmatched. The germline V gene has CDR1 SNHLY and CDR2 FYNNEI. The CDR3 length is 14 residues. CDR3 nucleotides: TGTGCCAGCAGTGACAGGGGACAGAACTATGGCTACACCTTC. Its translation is CASSDRGQNYGYTF.

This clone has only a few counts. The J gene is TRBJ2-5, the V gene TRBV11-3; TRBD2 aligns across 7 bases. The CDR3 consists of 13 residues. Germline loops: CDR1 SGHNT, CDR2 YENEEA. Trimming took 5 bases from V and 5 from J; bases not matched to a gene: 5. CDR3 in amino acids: CASSRDGGETQYF. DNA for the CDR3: TGTGCCAGCAGCCGAGACGGGGGGGAGACCCAGTACTTC. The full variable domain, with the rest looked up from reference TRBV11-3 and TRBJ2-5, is EAGVVQSPRYKIIEKKQPVAFWCNPISGHNTLYWYLQNLGQGPELLIRYENEEAVDDSQLPKDRFSAERLKGVDSTLKIQPAELGDSAVYLCASSRDGGETQYFGPGTRLLVL.